Included here is one T cell receptor (beta chain) sequence, with context. The method was immunoSEQ multiplex PCR; TCRdb's version includes in-frame clones alone and lacks a portion of them. The profile shows roughly 560,000 clones, roughly 74% of them singletons. This specimen belongs to a study of shared T cell receptors in the human thymus. These data are also associated with another study on human thymus T cells. That source adds: Congenital heart defects were the reason for the corrective surgery that the donors, healthy Finnish infants, were having. Thymus tissue was removed during corrective cardiac surgery. There appeared to be biased usage of V and J genes in thymic and blood repertoires. Thymic TCR repertoires of unrelated people reportedly overlapped highly.

The source of this sequence is a boy less than two years old with a congenital heart defect. Sample: thymocytes.

CDR3 in DNA: TGTGCCAGCAGCCAGTTAGGGGCGACGGCTAACTATGGCTACACCTTC. It yields the protein CASSQLGATANYGYTF. The chain combines TRBV14 with TRBJ1-2, with D perhaps TRBD1 (5 bases). Trimming left V 3 bases short and J 0 bases short, with 14 bases between. This CDR3 has 16 residues. Per the germline V gene, CDR1 is SGHDN and CDR2 is FVKESK.